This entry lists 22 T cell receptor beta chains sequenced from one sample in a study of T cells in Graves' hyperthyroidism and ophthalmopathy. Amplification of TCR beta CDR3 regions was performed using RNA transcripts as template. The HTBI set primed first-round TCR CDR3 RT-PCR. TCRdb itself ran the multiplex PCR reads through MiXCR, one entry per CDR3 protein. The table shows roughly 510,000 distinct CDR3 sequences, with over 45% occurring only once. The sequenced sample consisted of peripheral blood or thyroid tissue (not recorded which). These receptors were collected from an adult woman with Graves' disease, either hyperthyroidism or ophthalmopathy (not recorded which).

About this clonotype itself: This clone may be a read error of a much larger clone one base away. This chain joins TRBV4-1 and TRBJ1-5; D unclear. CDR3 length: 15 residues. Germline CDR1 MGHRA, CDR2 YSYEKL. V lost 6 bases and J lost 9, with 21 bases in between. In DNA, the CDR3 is TGCGCCAGCAGTCCAGCTGCCTTCGGAGATCGGCCCCAGCATTTT. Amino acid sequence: CASSPAAFGDRPQHF.

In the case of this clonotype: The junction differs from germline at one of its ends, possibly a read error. CDR3 DNA: TGTGCCAGCAGCTTAGAGCGGCTAGGCATGGTCCGCGAGCTGTACTTC. Translating it yields CASSLERLGMVRELYF. The chain links TRBV7-2 to TRBJ2-7, with D possibly TRBD2 on 5 matching bases. The length of the CDR3 is 16 residues. Germline CDR1 is SGHTA and CDR2 is FQGNSA.

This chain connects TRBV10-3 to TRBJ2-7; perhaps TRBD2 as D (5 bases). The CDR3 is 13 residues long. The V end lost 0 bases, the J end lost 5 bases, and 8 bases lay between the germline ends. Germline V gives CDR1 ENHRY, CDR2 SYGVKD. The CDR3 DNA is TGTGCCATCAGTGAGTCCTCTAGCAACGAGCAGTACTTC. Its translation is CAISESSSNEQYF.

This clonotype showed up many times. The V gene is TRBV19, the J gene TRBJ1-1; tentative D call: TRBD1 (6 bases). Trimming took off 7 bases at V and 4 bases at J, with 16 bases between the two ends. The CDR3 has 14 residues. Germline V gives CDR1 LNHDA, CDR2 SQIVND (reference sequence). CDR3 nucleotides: TGTGCCAGTATCCCACAGGGATGGGGCACTGAAGCTTTCTTT. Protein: CASIPQGWGTEAFF.

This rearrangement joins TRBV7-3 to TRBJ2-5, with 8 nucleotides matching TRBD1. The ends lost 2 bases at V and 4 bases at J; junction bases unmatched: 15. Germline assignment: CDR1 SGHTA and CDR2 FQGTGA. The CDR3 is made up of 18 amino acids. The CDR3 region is CASSLGTGRLAIGETQYF. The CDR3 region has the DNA TGTGCCAGCAGCTTAGGGACAGGTCGTCTAGCAATAGGAGAGACCCAGTACTTC. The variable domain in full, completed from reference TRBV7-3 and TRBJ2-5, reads GAGVSQTPSNKVTEKGKYVELRCDPISGHTALYWYRQSLGQGPEFLIYFQGTGAADDSGLPNDRFFAVRPEGSVSTLKIQRTERGDSAVYLCASSLGTGRLAIGETQYFGPGTRLLVL.

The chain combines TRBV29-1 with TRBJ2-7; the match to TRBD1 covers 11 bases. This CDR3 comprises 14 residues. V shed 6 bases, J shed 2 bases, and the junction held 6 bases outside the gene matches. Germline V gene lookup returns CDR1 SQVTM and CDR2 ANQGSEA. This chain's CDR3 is CSVEGQGGPYEQYF. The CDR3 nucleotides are TGCAGCGTGGAGGGACAGGGGGGACCCTACGAGCAGTACTTC.

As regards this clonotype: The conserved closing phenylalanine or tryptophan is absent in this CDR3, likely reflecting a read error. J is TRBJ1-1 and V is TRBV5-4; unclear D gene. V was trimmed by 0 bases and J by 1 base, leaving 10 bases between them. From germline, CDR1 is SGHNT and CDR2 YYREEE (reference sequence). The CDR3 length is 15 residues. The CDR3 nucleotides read TGTGCCAGCAGCTTGGCGGGCACCACGAACACTGAAGCTTTCCTT. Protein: CASSLAGTTNTEAFL.

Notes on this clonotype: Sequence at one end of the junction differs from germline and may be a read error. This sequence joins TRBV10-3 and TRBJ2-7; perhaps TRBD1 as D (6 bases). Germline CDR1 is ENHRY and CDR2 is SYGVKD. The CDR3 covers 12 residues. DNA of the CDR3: TGTGCCATCAGTGGGACAGCCTACGGGCAGTACTTC. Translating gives CAISGTAYGQYF.

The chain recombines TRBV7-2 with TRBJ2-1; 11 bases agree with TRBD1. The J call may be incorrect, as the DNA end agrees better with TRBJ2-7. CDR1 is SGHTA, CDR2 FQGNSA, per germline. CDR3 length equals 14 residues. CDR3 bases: TGTGCCAGCAGCACAAGGACAGGGGGCAATGAGCAGTACTTC. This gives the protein CASSTRTGGNEQYF.

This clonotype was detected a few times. The chain's CDR3 is CASSPQWGQIEAFF. Here the CDR3 DNA reads TGTGCCAGCAGCCCCCAATGGGGGCAGATTGAAGCTTTCTTT. The chain couples TRBV9 to TRBJ1-1, with a possible D match to TRBD1 (6 bases). The ends were cut back, 4 bases at V and 7 bases at J, with 17 bases in the middle. CDR3 length: 14 residues. CDR1 and CDR2 (germline): SGDLS, YYNGEE.

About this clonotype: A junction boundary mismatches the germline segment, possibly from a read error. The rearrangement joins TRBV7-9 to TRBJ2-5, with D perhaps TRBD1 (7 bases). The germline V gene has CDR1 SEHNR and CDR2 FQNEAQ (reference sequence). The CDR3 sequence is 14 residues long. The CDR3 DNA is TGTGCCAGCAGCCTAGCGACAGGGTGGGAGACCCAGTACTTC. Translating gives CASSLATGWETQYF.

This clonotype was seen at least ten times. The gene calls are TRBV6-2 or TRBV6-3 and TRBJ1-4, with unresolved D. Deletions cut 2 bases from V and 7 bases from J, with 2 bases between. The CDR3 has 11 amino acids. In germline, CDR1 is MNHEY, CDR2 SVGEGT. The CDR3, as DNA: TGTGCCAGCAGTTACGGTGAAAAACTGTTTTTT. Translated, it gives CASSYGEKLFF.

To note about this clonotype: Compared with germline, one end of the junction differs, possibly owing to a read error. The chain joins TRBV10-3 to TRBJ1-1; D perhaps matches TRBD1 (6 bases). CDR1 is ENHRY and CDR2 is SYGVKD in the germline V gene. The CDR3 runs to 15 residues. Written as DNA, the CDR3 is TGTGCCAGCAGTGGCCTGTCGGGGGCGGACACTGAAGCTTTCTTT. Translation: CASSGLSGADTEAFF.

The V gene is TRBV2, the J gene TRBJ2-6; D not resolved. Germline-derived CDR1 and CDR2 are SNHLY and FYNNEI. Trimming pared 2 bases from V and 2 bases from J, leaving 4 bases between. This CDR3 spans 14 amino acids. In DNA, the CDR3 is TGTGCCAGCAGTGAAAGGACTGGGGCCAACGTCCTGACTTTC. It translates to CASSERTGANVLTF.

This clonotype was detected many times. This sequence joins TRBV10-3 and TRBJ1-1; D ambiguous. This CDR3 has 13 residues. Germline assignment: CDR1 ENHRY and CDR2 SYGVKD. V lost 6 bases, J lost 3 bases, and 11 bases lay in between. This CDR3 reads CAIRPGPDTEAFF. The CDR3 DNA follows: TGTGCCATCAGGCCGGGTCCCGACACTGAAGCTTTCTTT.

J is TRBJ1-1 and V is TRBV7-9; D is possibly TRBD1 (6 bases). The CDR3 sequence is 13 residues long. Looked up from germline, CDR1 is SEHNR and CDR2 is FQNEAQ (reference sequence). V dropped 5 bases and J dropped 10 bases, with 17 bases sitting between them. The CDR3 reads CASSPGGQVGAFF. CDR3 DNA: TGTGCCAGCAGCCCCGGGGGCCAGGTCGGAGCTTTCTTT.

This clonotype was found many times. Written as DNA, the CDR3 is TGCAGTGCTAGAGAGGATTTAGGCGGCTACACCTTC. It translates to CSAREDLGGYTF. The J gene is TRBJ1-2, the V gene TRBV20-1; D unclear. The V end lost 0 bases, the J end lost 8 bases, and 10 bases lay between the germline ends. CDR1 and CDR2 from the germline V gene are DFQATT and SNEGSKA (reference sequence). The CDR3 is 12 amino acids.

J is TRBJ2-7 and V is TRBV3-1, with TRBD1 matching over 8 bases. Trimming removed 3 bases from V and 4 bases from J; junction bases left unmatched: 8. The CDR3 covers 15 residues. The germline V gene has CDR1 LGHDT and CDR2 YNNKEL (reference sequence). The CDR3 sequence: CASSHADRGPYEQYF. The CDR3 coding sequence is TGTGCCAGCAGCCACGCCGACAGGGGTCCATACGAGCAGTACTTC.

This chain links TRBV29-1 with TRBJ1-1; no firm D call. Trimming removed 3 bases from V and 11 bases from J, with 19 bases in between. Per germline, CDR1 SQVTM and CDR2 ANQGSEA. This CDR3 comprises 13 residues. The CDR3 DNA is TGCAGCGTTGAGCGCAAGGTAGGGTTTCGGGCTTTCTTT. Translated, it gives CSVERKVGFRAFF.

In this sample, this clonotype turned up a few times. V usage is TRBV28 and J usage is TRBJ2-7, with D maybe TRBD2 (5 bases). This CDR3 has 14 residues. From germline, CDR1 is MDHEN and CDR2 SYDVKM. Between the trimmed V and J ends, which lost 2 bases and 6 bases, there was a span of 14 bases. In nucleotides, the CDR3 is TGTGCCAGCAGTTTAGGACGGGAAGTCAGCGAGCAGTACTTC. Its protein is CASSLGREVSEQYF.

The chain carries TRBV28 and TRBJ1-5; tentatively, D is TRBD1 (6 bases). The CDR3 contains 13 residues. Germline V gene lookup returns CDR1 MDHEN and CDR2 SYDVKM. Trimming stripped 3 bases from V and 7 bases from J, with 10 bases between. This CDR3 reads CASSFQGNQPQHF. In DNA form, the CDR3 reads TGTGCCAGCAGTTTCCAGGGGAACCAGCCCCAGCATTTT.

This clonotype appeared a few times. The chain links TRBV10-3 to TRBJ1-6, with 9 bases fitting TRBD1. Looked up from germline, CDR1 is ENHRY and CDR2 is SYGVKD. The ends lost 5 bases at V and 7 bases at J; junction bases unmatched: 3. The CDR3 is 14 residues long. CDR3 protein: CAISRTGENSPLHF. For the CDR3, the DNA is TGTGCCATCAGTCGGACAGGGGAAAATTCACCCCTCCACTTT.